The 23 T cell receptor beta chains listed next were all sequenced from one sample in a study of T cell responses to AZD1222 COVID-19 vaccine. TCRdb's copy holds only in-frame clones and misses some; the assay was immunoSEQ multiplex PCR. The sample contains 200,000 to 250,000 clones, roughly 94% of which appear only once. The input for sequencing was peripheral blood, taken 28 days after the second dose of the MenACWY control vaccine. These receptors originate from an adult who received the MenACWY meningococcal vaccine as a control.

This clone was detected only once. The chain's CDR3 is CASSHLEREYEQYF. The CDR3 DNA reads as TGTGCCAGCAGCCACTTGGAGCGGGAATACGAGCAGTACTTC. The rearrangement joins TRBV7-9 to TRBJ2-7; 7 nucleotides align to TRBD2. The V and J ends lost 5 bases and 4 bases, in that order; junction bases with no gene match: 8. The germline V gene encodes CDR1 SEHNR and CDR2 FQNEAQ (reference sequence). This CDR3 has 14 amino acids.

The chain joins TRBV27 to TRBJ2-1; D is undetermined. Trimming shortened V by 2 bases and J by 10 bases, and 6 bases separated the two germline ends. Looked up from germline, CDR1 is MNHEY and CDR2 is SMNVEV (reference sequence). This CDR3 contains 11 residues. CDR3 nucleotide sequence: TGTGCCAGCAGTTTACGCGGCGAGCAGTTCTTC. This codes for CASSLRGEQFF.

The rearrangement uses TRBV11-2 and TRBJ2-2; D may match TRBD1 or TRBD2 (5 bases each). The CDR3 has 17 residues. The germline gives CDR1 SGHAT, CDR2 FQNNGV. Deletions cut 5 bases from V and 7 bases from J, with 23 bases between. The CDR3 is CASSPGLPNHGGGELFF. The DNA for the CDR3 is TGTGCCAGCAGCCCCGGTTTGCCCAACCATGGGGGCGGGGAGCTGTTTTTT.

The V gene is TRBV10-3, the J gene TRBJ1-3, with 7 bases lining up with TRBD1. CDR1 is ENHRY, CDR2 SYGVKD, per germline. This CDR3 has 13 residues. V lost 6 bases to trimming and J lost 4 bases; unmatched junction nucleotides: 3. The CDR3 protein is CAIREGAGNTIYF. The CDR3 coding sequence is TGTGCCATCAGAGAGGGGGCGGGAAACACCATATATTTT.

The chain couples TRBV5-4 to TRBJ1-2; TRBD1 matches at 8 bases. The junction had 9 bases not matched to a gene; V was cut back by 4 bases and J by 7 bases. This CDR3 region has 14 residues. CDR1 is SGHNT, CDR2 YYREEE, per germline (reference sequence). The CDR3 reads CASSPDRASGGYTF. The CDR3 bases are TGTGCCAGCAGCCCGGACAGGGCGTCGGGTGGCTACACCTTC.

In DNA form, the CDR3 reads TGTGCCAGCAACCATCGGGGGGGCATCACCGGGGAGCTGTTTTTT. Translation gives CASNHRGGITGELFF. This chain connects TRBV9 to TRBJ2-2, with 8 positions matching TRBD2. The CDR3 covers 15 residues. Trimming cost V 6 bases and J 4 bases; bases outside gene matches: 8. Germline-derived CDR1 and CDR2 are SGDLS and YYNGEE.

The chain joins TRBV27 to TRBJ1-2; D possibly corresponds to TRBD1 (6 bases). Trimming removed 2 bases from V and 4 bases from J, with 11 bases in between. CDR3 length: 14 residues. Germline CDR1 reads MNHEY; CDR2 reads SMNVEV (reference sequence). In DNA, the CDR3 is TGTGCCAGCAGTTTAAGGGGGGGTCTCTATGGCTACACCTTC. Its translation: CASSLRGGLYGYTF.

The chain is built from TRBV5-1 and TRBJ2-3, with TRBD2 matching 7 bases. The CDR3 extends over 15 amino acids. Germline V CDR1 and CDR2: SGHRS, YFSETQ. Trimming cost V 0 bases and J 4 bases; bases outside gene matches: 5. This chain's CDR3 is CASSLVGRESDTQYF. The CDR3 coding sequence is TGCGCCAGCAGCTTGGTTGGGCGGGAGTCAGATACGCAGTATTTT.

The chain has TRBV29-1 and TRBJ2-1; 7 positions agree with TRBD1. The V and J ends lost 3 bases and 9 bases, in that order; junction bases with no gene match: 11. This CDR3 is built from 14 residues. CDR1 and CDR2 from the germline V gene are SQVTM and ANQGSEA. CDR3 residues: CSVEIGQGVGEQFF. The DNA of the CDR3 is TGCAGCGTTGAGATTGGCCAGGGGGTTGGTGAGCAGTTCTTC.

The rearrangement uses TRBV7-8 and TRBJ2-5, with D possibly matching TRBD1 (6 bases). Germline V gives CDR1 SGHVS, CDR2 FQNEAQ. Between the trimmed V and J ends, which lost 6 bases and 1 base, there was a span of 18 bases. This CDR3 spans 16 amino acids. CDR3 loop: CASRDLRQVLQETQYF. CDR3 bases: TGTGCCAGCAGAGATTTACGACAGGTCCTCCAAGAGACCCAGTACTTC.

V gene TRBV10-3 combines with J gene TRBJ2-7; D unresolved. The CDR3 covers 14 residues. V lost 7 bases to trimming and J lost 2 bases, with 15 bases between them. Germline assignment: CDR1 ENHRY and CDR2 SYGVKD. CDR3 sequence (DNA): TGTGCCATCAAAACTATGACCGAGCCCTACGAGCAGTACTTC. It yields the protein CAIKTMTEPYEQYF.

Turning to this clone: Other DNA sequences within the sample encode an identical CDR3. J is TRBJ1-1 and V is TRBV30; D possibly corresponds to TRBD1 (5 bases). Trimming stripped 4 bases from V and 3 bases from J, with 9 bases between. The germline gives CDR1 GTSNPN, CDR2 SVGIG (reference sequence). This CDR3 is 12 amino acids long. CDR3 region: CAWTRGDTEAFF. In nucleotides, the CDR3 is TGTGCCTGGACGAGGGGTGACACTGAAGCTTTCTTT.

The V call is TRBV7-9, the J call TRBJ1-2, with D unclear. Germline CDR1 and CDR2: SEHNR and FQNEAQ (reference sequence). The CDR3 covers 13 residues. Trimming took 1 base from V and 8 from J, leaving 11 bases between them. CDR3 region: CASSLEVRVGYTF. The CDR3 DNA reads as TGTGCCAGCAGCTTAGAGGTCCGGGTAGGCTACACCTTC.

V is TRBV10-3 and J is TRBJ2-7, with a possible D match to TRBD1 (5 bases). V gave up 4 bases and J gave up 4 bases, with 14 bases separating them. This CDR3 contains 14 residues. Germline V lookup: CDR1 ENHRY, CDR2 SYGVKD. Here the CDR3 reads CAISVAGDSYEQYF. The CDR3, as DNA: TGTGCCATCAGTGTGGCCGGAGACAGTTACGAGCAGTACTTC.

The chain combines TRBV28 with TRBJ2-7, with TRBD2 matching over 14 bases. Germline lookup yields CDR1 MDHEN and CDR2 SYDVKM. The V gene end was trimmed by 8 bases and the J gene end by 4 bases; junction bases not matched to a gene: 7. The CDR3 is made up of 15 amino acids. The CDR3 is CASGGTSGRGYEQYF. In nucleotides, the CDR3 is TGTGCCAGCGGCGGGACTAGCGGGAGAGGGTACGAGCAGTACTTC.

V gene TRBV30 combines with J gene TRBJ1-4; D gene ambiguous. The CDR3 contains 14 residues. V gave up 0 bases and J gave up 7 bases, with 12 bases separating them. Germline CDR1 is GTSNPN and CDR2 is SVGIG (reference sequence). CDR3 nucleotides: TGTGCCTGGAGTGTATACTTAGAGGGTGAAAAACTGTTTTTT. Translating it yields CAWSVYLEGEKLFF.

The rearrangement joins TRBV28 to TRBJ2-1, with 7 nucleotides matching TRBD1. V was clipped by 5 bases and J by 0 bases; unmatched bases: 4. The CDR3 sequence is 15 residues long. Germline CDR1 reads MDHEN; CDR2 reads SYDVKM. The CDR3 spells CASSLTGPSYNEQFF. CDR3 nucleotide sequence: TGTGCCAGCAGTCTGACAGGGCCCTCCTACAATGAGCAGTTCTTC.

The rearrangement joins TRBV27 to TRBJ1-2; a possible D gene is TRBD1 (5 bases). CDR3 length equals 16 residues. Per germline, CDR1 MNHEY and CDR2 SMNVEV (reference sequence). Trimming shortened V by 0 bases and J by 0 bases, and 11 bases separated the two germline ends. As DNA, the CDR3 is TGTGCCAGCAGTTTATCGTGGGGGAACCCTAACTATGGCTACACCTTC. The encoded protein is CASSLSWGNPNYGYTF.

This sequence joins TRBV19 and TRBJ1-4; D gene ambiguous. Germline V gene lookup returns CDR1 LNHDA and CDR2 SQIVND (reference sequence). Trimming stripped 5 bases from V and 3 bases from J, with 7 bases between. This CDR3 comprises 13 residues. CDR3 protein: CASSSQPNEKLFF. The CDR3 DNA sequence: TGTGCCAGTAGTTCCCAGCCTAATGAAAAACTGTTTTTT. Based on the CDR3 plus reference TRBV19 and TRBJ1-4, the full variable domain is DGGITQSPKYLFRKEGQNVTLSCEQNLNHDAMYWYRQDPGQGLRLIYYSQIVNDFQKGDIAEGYSVSREKKESFPLTVTSAQKNPTAFYLCASSSQPNEKLFFGSGTQLSVL.

This clone appeared a few times. The V call is TRBV15, the J call TRBJ2-7; 7 bases fit TRBD2. CDR1 is LNHNV, CDR2 YYDKDF, per germline (reference sequence). The CDR3 covers 15 residues. The J segment lost 3 bases and the V segment lost 3 bases, leaving 8 bases of the junction unmatched. The CDR3 bases are TGTGCCACCAGCAGTCCTAGCGGCTTAGACTACGAGCAGTACTTC. This sequence encodes CATSSPSGLDYEQYF.

V is TRBV9 and J is TRBJ2-2; 11 bases map to TRBD2. Germline V gives CDR1 SGDLS, CDR2 YYNGEE. The CDR3 sequence is 19 residues long. V shed 1 base, J shed 4 bases, and the junction held 12 bases outside the gene matches. CDR3 sequence: CASSVRTLSGRATTGELFF. The CDR3, as DNA: TGTGCCAGCAGCGTACGCACCCTTAGCGGGAGGGCCACCACCGGGGAGCTGTTTTTT.

The CDR3: CALGDTGELFF. The CDR3 DNA reads TGTGCGCTGGGGGACACCGGGGAGCTGTTTTTT. V is TRBV28 and J is TRBJ2-2, with D perhaps assigned TRBD1 or TRBD2 (5 bases each). The CDR3 has 11 residues. Germline lookup yields CDR1 MDHEN and CDR2 SYDVKM.

The rearrangement joins TRBV5-1 to TRBJ2-3; D remains unclear. The V end was cut by 3 bases, the J end by 4 bases, with 6 bases between. Germline V gene lookup returns CDR1 SGHRS and CDR2 YFSETQ. This CDR3 has 12 residues. CDR3 coding DNA: TGCGCCAGCAGCTATGGATCAGATACGCAGTATTTT. Its translation is CASSYGSDTQYF.